The clone carrying this TCR beta chain appeared a few times. MiXCR was run by TCRdb on the 5' RACE reads, yielding one entry per CDR3 protein. The sample has 350,000 to 400,000 distinct CDR3 sequences; 13% to 15% are singletons. This specimen comes from a study of T-cell memory formation after mild COVID-19. Trimming pared 7 bases from V and 1 base from J, leaving 13 bases between. This CDR3 has 14 residues. The specimen sequenced was PBMCs or a T cell subset sorted from them (not recorded which). This clonotype was sampled from a man aged 18 to 30 who had mild COVID-19 (a few samples of this study predate the infection). Cell type and time point are not known. The rearrangement uses TRBV12-3 or TRBV12-4 and TRBJ1-1; tentatively, D is TRBD1 (6 bases). The CDR3 reads CASTSQGPNTEAFF. The CDR3 DNA reads as TGTGCCAGCACCTCACAGGGCCCGAACACTGAAGCTTTCTTT.